This is a list of T cell receptor beta chains from one sample in a study of shared clonotypes between healthy human individuals. TCRdb's table, derived via immunoSEQ multiplex PCR, lists solely in-frame clones and lacks some. The table records roughly 1,000,000 clones, roughly 74% of them present only once. The sequenced material came from memory CD4+ T cells from PBMCs. These receptors were taken from a man aged 18 to 29 in good health. Some clones in this sample may be carry-over from other donors' samples. Both conserved end residues are part of each CDR3.

J gene | V gene | CDR3 protein
TRBJ2-7 | TRBV5-1 | CASSSNPGHGLEQYF
TRBJ2-3 | TRBV28 | CASKGGPLRAGDEDTQYF
TRBJ2-7 | TRBV9 | CASSKTSGTSYEQYF
TRBJ2-5 | TRBV5-1 | CASSPERETQYF
TRBJ1-5 | TRBV30 | CAWSVLSSNQPQHF
TRBJ2-1 | TRBV6-5 | CASRDTQGWGNEQFF
TRBJ2-4 | TRBV4-1 | CASSHVGLPKNIQYF
TRBJ2-5 | TRBV11-3 | CASSSGQRSETQYF
TRBJ1-5 | TRBV5-1 | CASSPGQGDQPQHF
TRBJ1-2 | TRBV5-4 | CASSLSSELRGYTF
TRBJ2-4 | TRBV28 | CASSLWVFGLNIQYF
TRBJ2-7 | TRBV28 | CASSSGGWNDEQYF
TRBJ2-1 | TRBV11-2 | CASRYGASGIPPDNEQFF
TRBJ2-7 | TRBV2 | CASSEERGFYEQYF
TRBJ2-3 | TRBV6-4 | CASRDRVTGLSSHTQYF
TRBJ2-7 | TRBV20-1 | CSASEGAEQYF
TRBJ2-3 | TRBV11-2 | CASSLERGYTDTQYF
TRBJ2-6 | TRBV27 | CASSRADRVTPGANVLTF
TRBJ2-7 | TRBV11-2 | CASSPGALSYEQYF
TRBJ1-6 | TRBV30 | CAHRRDSNNSPLHF
TRBJ1-1 | TRBV10-3 | CAISESARGNTEAFF
TRBJ2-5 | TRBV30 | CAWSLGQGAWETQYF
TRBJ1-1 | TRBV28 | CASNEGGTEAFF
TRBJ1-2 | TRBV6-1 | CALNQLPQGYTF
TRBJ1-2 | TRBV30 | CACGRDTVYGYTF
TRBJ2-5 | TRBV5-1 | CASSSGTGTPETQYF
TRBJ2-7 | TRBV5-1 | CASSSFVPLTDEQYF
TRBJ1-1 | TRBV2 | CASLEGMLSEAFF
TRBJ1-5 | TRBV7-9 | CASSPVRSNQPQHF
TRBJ2-3 | TRBV11-2 | CASSLRQGVADTQYF
TRBJ1-2 | TRBV4-1 | CASSQTGTGTYGYTF
TRBJ2-5 | TRBV9 | CASNAGVGETQYF
TRBJ2-1 | TRBV5-1 | CASSLAGSQYNEQFF
TRBJ2-1 | TRBV20-1 | CSARYGGGQFF
TRBJ1-2 | TRBV27 | CASRPAERVGNYGYTF
TRBJ2-4 | TRBV6-1 | CASSALAGGVVIQYF
TRBJ2-7 | TRBV28 | CASSEPDEQYF
TRBJ1-5 | TRBV30 | CAWSVQGSQPQHF
TRBJ1-3 | TRBV18 | CASSPGGTGTGNTIYF
TRBJ2-1 | TRBV11-3 | CASSINRYNEQFF
TRBJ2-5 | TRBV12-1 | CASSYGTDQETQYF
TRBJ2-7 | TRBV9 | CASSVEGQSSYEQYF
TRBJ1-5 | TRBV16 | CASSLDRDKPQHF
TRBJ2-1 | TRBV5-1 | CASSPEGTSGMRVYNEQFF
TRBJ2-3 | TRBV5-1 | CASSLGGSTSTDTQYF
TRBJ2-3 | TRBV4-1 | CASSQERTGSTSDTQYF
TRBJ2-2 | TRBV7-2 | CASSLGGQGVGELFF
TRBJ2-7 | TRBV2 | CASSEWGAGEQYF
TRBJ1-4 | TRBV7-8 | CASSSSSFEKLFF
TRBJ1-2 | TRBV5-1 | CASSPDPWGGYTF
TRBJ1-2 | TRBV19 | CASSIAGAVLAYGYTF